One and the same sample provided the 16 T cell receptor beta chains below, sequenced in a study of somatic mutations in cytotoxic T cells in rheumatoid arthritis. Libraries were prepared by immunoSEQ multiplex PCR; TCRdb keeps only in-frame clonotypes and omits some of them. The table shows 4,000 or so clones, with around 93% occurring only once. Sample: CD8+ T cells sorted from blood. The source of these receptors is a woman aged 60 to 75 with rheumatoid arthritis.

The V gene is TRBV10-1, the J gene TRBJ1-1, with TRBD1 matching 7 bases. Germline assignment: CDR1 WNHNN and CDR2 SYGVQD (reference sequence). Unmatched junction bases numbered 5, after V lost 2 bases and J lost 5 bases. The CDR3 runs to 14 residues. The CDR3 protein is CASSETGAGTEAFF. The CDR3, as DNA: TGCGCCAGCAGTGAGACAGGGGCAGGGACTGAAGCTTTCTTT.

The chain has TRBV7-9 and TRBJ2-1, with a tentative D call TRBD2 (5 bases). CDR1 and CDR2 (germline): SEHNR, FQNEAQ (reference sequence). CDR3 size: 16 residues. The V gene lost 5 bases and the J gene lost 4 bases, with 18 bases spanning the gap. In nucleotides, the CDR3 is TGTGCCAGCAGCACAATACTAGGCGCCTATTACAATGAGCAGTTCTTC. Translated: CASSTILGAYYNEQFF.

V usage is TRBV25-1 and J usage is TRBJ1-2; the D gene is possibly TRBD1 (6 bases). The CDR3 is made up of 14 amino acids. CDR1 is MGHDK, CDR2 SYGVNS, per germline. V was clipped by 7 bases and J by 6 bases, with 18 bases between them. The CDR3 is CASTRGAGVHGYTF. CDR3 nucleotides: TGTGCCAGCACCAGAGGGGCAGGGGTCCATGGCTACACCTTC.

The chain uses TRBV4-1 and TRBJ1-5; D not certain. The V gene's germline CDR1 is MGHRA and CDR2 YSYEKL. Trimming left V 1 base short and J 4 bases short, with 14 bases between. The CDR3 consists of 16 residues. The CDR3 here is CASSQAGLPGNQPQHF. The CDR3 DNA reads TGCGCCAGCAGCCAAGCCGGACTCCCGGGGAATCAGCCCCAGCATTTT.

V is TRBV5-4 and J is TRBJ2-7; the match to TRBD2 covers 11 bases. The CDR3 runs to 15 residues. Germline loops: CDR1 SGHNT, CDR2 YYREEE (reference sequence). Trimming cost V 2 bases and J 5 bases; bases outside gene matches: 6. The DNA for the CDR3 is TGTGCCAGCAGCTTTCTAGCGGGAGGCTTTGACGAGCAGTACTTC. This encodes CASSFLAGGFDEQYF. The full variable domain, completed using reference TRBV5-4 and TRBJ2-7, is ETGVTQSPTHLIKTRGQQVTLRCSSQSGHNTVSWYQQALGQGPQFIFQYYREEENGRGNFPPRFSGLQFPNYSSELNVNALELDDSALYLCASSFLAGGFDEQYFGPGTRLTVT.

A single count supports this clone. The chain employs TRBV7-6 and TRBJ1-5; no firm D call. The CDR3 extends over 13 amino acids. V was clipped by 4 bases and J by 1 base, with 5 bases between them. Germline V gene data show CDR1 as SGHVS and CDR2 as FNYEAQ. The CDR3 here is CASSYGSNQPQHF. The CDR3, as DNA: TGTGCCAGCAGCTACGGGAGCAATCAGCCCCAGCATTTT.

CDR3 loop: CASSGGYGYTF. The DNA for the CDR3 is TGTGCCAGCAGCGGAGGGTATGGCTACACCTTC. V usage is TRBV9 and J usage is TRBJ1-2; D is undetermined. The CDR3 extends over 11 amino acids. Germline values: CDR1 SGDLS, CDR2 YYNGEE. Trimming shortened V by 3 bases and J by 5 bases, and 5 bases separated the two germline ends.

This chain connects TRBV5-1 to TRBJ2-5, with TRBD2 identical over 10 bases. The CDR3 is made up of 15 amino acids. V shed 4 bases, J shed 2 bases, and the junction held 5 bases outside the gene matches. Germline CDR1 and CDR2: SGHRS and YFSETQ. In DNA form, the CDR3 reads TGCGCCAGCAGCGCCGGACTAGCGGTACAAGAGACCCAGTACTTC. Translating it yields CASSAGLAVQETQYF.

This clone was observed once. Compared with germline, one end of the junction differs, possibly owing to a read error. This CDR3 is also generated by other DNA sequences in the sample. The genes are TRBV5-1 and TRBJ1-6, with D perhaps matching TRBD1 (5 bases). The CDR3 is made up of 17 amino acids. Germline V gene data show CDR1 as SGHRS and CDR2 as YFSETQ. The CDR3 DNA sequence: TGCGCCAGCAGCTTGGGTTCGAACTGGGGCAATAATTCCCCCCTCCACTTT. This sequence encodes CASSLGSNWGNNSPLHF.

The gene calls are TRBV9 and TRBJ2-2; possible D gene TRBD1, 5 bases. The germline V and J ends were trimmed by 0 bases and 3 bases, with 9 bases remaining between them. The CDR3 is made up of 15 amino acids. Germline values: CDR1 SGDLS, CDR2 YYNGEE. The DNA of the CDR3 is TGTGCCAGCAGCGTAGAGGCAGGGTACACCGGGGAGCTGTTTTTT. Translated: CASSVEAGYTGELFF.

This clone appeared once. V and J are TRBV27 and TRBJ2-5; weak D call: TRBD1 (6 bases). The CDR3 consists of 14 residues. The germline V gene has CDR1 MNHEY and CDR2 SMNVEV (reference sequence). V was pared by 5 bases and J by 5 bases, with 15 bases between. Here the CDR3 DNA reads TGTGCCAGCAGTGTCGGTGGGGGCAGGGAGACCCAGTACTTC. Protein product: CASSVGGGRETQYF.

The CDR3 reads CASRRASSGTGNTEAFF. The CDR3 region has the DNA TGCGCCAGCAGGCGCGCGAGCTCCGGGACAGGGAACACTGAAGCTTTCTTT. V gene TRBV4-1 combines with J gene TRBJ1-1; TRBD1 matches at 8 bases. CDR1 is MGHRA, CDR2 YSYEKL, per germline. CDR3 length: 17 residues. With 6 bases clipped from V and 1 base from J, the junction kept 13 bases outside the gene matches.

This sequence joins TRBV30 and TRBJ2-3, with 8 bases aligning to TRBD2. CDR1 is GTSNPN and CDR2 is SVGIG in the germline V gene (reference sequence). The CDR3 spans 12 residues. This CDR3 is CSGLAHTDTQYF. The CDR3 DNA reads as TGTTCCGGACTAGCCCACACAGATACGCAGTATTTT.

The CDR3 DNA sequence: TGTGCCAGCAGCTTAGGACAGGGGGGAACTGGAAACACCATATATTTT. Amino acids: CASSLGQGGTGNTIYF. The chain uses TRBV13 and TRBJ1-3; 8 nucleotides agree with TRBD1. V was pared by 0 bases and J by 2 bases, with 3 bases of the junction left unmatched. This CDR3 spans 16 amino acids. Germline values: CDR1 PRHDT, CDR2 FYEKMQ (reference sequence).

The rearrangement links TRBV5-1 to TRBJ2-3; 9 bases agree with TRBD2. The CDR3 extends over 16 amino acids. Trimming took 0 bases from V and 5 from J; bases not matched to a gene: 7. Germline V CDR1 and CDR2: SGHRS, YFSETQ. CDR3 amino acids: CASSLGTSAHGDTQYF. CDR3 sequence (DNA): TGCGCCAGCAGCTTGGGGACTAGCGCTCATGGAGATACGCAGTATTTT.

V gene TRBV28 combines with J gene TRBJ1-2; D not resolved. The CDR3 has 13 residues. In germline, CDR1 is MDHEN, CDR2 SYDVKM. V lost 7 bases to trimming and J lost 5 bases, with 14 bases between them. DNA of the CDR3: TGTGCCAGCACCATGAGGTCCTGGTATGGCTACACCTTC. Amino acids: CASTMRSWYGYTF.